This T cell receptor (beta chain) was captured by sequencing in a study of CD8 T cell repertoires and HIV-1 epitope variants. For the study at large: The baseline condition was 1M T cells left uncultured.

CDR1 and CDR2 (germline): MDHEN, SYDVKM. This CDR3 contains 13 residues. Deletions cut 6 bases from V and 8 bases from J, with 16 bases between. Measured with immunoSEQ multiplex PCR; TCRdb has only the in-frame clones, and not every one. The sample includes about 90,000 clones, more than 65% of them seen just once. The chain links TRBV28 to TRBJ1-2, with TRBD1 as a possible D gene (6 bases). The sequence derives from a male donor with HIV. The sequencing input was uncultured baseline CD8+ T cells from peripheral blood mononuclear cells (PBMCs). The CDR3 spells CASRRAGAGGYTF. The CDR3 coding sequence is TGTGCCAGCAGAAGAGCAGGGGCAGGGGGCTACACCTTC.